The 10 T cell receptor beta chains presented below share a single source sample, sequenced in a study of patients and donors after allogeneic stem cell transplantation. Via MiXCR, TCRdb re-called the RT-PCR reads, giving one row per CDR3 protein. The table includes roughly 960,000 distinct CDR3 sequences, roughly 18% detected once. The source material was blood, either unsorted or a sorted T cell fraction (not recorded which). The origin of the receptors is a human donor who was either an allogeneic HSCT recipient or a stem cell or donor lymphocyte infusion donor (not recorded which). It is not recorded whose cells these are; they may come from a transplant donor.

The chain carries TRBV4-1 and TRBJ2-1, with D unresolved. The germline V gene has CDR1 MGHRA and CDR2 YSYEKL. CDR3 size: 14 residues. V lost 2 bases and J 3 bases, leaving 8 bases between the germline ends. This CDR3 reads CASSQLRVYNEQFF. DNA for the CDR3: TGCGCCAGCAGCCAACTCCGGGTCTACAATGAGCAGTTCTTC.

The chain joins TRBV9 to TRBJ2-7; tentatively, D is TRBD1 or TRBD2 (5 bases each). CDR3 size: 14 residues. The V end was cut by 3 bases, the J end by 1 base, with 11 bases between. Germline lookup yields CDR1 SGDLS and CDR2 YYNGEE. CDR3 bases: TGTGCCAGCAGCGGGGACCTCTATTCCTACGAGCAGTACTTC. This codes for CASSGDLYSYEQYF.

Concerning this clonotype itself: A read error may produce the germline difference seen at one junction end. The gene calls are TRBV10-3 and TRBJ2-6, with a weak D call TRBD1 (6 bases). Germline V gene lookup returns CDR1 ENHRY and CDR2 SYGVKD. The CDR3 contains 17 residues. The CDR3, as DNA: TGTGCCATCAGCCCGACAGGAGCCCTCCCCGGGGACAACGTCCTGACTTTC. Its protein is CAISPTGALPGDNVLTF.

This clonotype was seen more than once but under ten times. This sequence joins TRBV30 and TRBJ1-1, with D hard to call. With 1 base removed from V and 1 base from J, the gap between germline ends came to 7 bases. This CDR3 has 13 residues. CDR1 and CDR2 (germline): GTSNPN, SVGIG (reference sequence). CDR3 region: CAWSGNSNTEAFF. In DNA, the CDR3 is TGTGCCTGGAGTGGTAACTCGAACACTGAAGCTTTCTTT.

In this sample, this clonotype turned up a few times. The CDR3 region is CSASGTSGRGSTDTQYF. DNA for the CDR3: TGCAGTGCTAGTGGGACTAGCGGGAGGGGCAGCACAGATACGCAGTATTTT. The chain has TRBV20-1 and TRBJ2-3; TRBD2 agrees at 16 bases. This CDR3 spans 17 amino acids. Losses at the gene ends were 3 bases for V and 0 bases for J; bases not matched to a gene: 3. The V gene's germline CDR1 is DFQATT and CDR2 SNEGSKA (reference sequence).

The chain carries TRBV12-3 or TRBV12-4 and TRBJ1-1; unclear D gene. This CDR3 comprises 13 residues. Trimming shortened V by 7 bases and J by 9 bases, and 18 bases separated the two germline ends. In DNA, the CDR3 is TGTGCCAGCATTCCTACCAAGGGAGCAAAAGCTTTCTTT. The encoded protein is CASIPTKGAKAFF.

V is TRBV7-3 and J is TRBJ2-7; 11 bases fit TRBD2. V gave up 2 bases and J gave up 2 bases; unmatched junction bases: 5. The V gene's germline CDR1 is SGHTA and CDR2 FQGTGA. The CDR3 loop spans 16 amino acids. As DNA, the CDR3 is TGTGCCAGCAGCTTACCCGGACTAGCGGGCGCCTACGAGCAGTACTTC. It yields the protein CASSLPGLAGAYEQYF.

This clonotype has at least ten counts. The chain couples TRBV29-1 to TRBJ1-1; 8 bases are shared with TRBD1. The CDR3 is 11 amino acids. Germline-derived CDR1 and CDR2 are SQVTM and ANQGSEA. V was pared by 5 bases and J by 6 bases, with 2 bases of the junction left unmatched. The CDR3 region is CSVRTGSEAFF. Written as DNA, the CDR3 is TGCAGCGTTCGGACAGGGTCTGAAGCTTTCTTT.

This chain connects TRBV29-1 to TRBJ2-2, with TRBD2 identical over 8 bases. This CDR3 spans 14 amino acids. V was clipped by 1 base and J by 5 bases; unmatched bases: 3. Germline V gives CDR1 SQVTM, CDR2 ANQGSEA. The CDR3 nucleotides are TGCAGCGTTGAAGGCGGGGGGAGGACCGGGGAGCTGTTTTTT. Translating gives CSVEGGGRTGELFF.

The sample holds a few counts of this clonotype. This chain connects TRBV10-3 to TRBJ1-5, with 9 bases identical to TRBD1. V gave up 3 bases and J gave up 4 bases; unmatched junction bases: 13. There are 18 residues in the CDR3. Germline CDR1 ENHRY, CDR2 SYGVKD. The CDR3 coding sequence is TGTGCCATCAGTGACAGTGTTCGGACAGGGGCCTTAAATCAGCCCCAGCATTTT. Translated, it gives CAISDSVRTGALNQPQHF.